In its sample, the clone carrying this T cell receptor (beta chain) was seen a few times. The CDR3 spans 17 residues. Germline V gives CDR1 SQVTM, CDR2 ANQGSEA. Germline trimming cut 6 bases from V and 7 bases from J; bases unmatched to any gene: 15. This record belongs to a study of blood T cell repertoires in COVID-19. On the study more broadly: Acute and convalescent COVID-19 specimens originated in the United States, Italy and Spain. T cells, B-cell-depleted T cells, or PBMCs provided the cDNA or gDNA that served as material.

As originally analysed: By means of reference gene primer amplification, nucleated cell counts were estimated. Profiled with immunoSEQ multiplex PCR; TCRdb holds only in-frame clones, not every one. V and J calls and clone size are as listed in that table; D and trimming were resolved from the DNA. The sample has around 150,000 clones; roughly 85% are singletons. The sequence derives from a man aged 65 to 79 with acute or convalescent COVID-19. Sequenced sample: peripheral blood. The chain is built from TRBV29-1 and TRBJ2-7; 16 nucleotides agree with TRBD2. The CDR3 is CSVSQGAGTSGREEQYF. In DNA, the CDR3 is TGCAGCGTCTCACAGGGAGCTGGGACTAGCGGGAGGGAGGAGCAGTACTTC.